These 22 T cell receptor beta chains share one sample of origin, sequenced in a study of blood T cell repertoires in COVID-19. Sequenced by immunoSEQ multiplex PCR; TCRdb stores in-frame clones only, minus some. Altogether over 200,000 clones are present, around 83% being singletons, with the ten largest covering 7.5% to 9%. Specimen: peripheral blood. These receptors originate from a woman between 50 and 59 years old with acute or convalescent COVID-19.

The V gene is TRBV29-1, the J gene TRBJ2-3; the match to TRBD2 covers 7 bases. Per germline, CDR1 SQVTM and CDR2 ANQGSEA. The CDR3 covers 13 residues. J lost 5 bases, V lost 7 bases, and 9 bases had no gene match. Here the CDR3 reads CSARTLAGDTQYF. CDR3 bases: TGCAGCGCGCGGACCTTAGCGGGAGATACGCAGTATTTT.

The J gene is TRBJ1-2, the V gene TRBV19; tentative D call: TRBD1 (5 bases). V lost 3 bases, J lost 4 bases, and 12 bases lay in between. This CDR3 comprises 14 residues. Germline CDR1 reads LNHDA; CDR2 reads SQIVND (reference sequence). Here the CDR3 DNA reads TGTGCCAGTAGTATCCAACAGACAGCCTATGGCTACACCTTC. The encoded protein is CASSIQQTAYGYTF. The full variable domain, its missing parts supplied by reference TRBV19 and TRBJ1-2, is DGGITQSPKYLFRKEGQNVTLSCEQNLNHDAMYWYRQDPGQGLRLIYYSQIVNDFQKGDIAEGYSVSREKKESFPLTVTSAQKNPTAFYLCASSIQQTAYGYTFGSGTRLTVV.

The chain joins TRBV10-3 to TRBJ1-2, with D maybe TRBD1 (5 bases). Germline CDR1 is ENHRY and CDR2 is SYGVKD. V gave up 6 bases and J gave up 7 bases, with 15 bases separating them. The length of the CDR3 is 13 residues. The chain's CDR3 is CAIREGAPGGYTF. Here the CDR3 DNA reads TGTGCCATCAGGGAAGGGGCGCCGGGTGGCTACACCTTC.

The J gene is TRBJ2-7, the V gene TRBV6-5; 7 bases fit TRBD2. CDR3 size: 13 residues. After removal of 7 bases from V and 0 bases from J, the junction contained 3 bases not matched to a gene. The germline CDR1 and CDR2 sequences are MNHEY and SVGAGI. The CDR3 region is CASTSGTSYEQYF. DNA for the CDR3: TGTGCCAGCACCAGCGGGACCTCCTACGAGCAGTACTTC.

This chain links TRBV6-5 with TRBJ2-7; TRBD1 matches 10 bases. J was trimmed by 6 bases and V by 8 bases; bases with no gene match: 13. CDR3 length equals 15 residues. Germline CDR1 and CDR2: MNHEY and SVGAGI. CDR3 nucleotide sequence: TGTGCCAGCTCAATTTTCCGGGACAGGGGCGGCGAGCAGTACTTC. This encodes CASSIFRDRGGEQYF.

This clone was detected a few times. This chain joins TRBV7-3 and TRBJ2-3; TRBD2 aligns across 12 bases. The CDR3 consists of 19 residues. Germline V lookup: CDR1 SGHTA, CDR2 FQGTGA. V was clipped by 5 bases and J by 1 base; unmatched bases: 13. In DNA, the CDR3 is TGTGCCAGCAGCCCGAGGATCGGGTCTAGCGGGAGGGGCACAGATACGCAGTATTTT. Amino acid sequence: CASSPRIGSSGRGTDTQYF.

The rearrangement uses TRBV2 and TRBJ2-7, with D maybe TRBD2 (6 bases). CDR1 is SNHLY, CDR2 FYNNEI, per germline. V dropped 10 bases and J dropped 2 bases, with 18 bases sitting between them. This CDR3 region has 14 residues. The CDR3 is CANLNTSTPYEQYF. Here the CDR3 DNA reads TGTGCCAACCTAAATACTAGCACCCCCTACGAGCAGTACTTC.

The rearrangement links TRBV28 to TRBJ2-3, with TRBD2 matching over 9 bases. With 5 bases clipped from V and 1 base from J, the junction kept 7 bases outside the gene matches. The CDR3 extends over 16 amino acids. The V gene's germline CDR1 is MDHEN and CDR2 SYDVKM. CDR3 residues: CASSTLAGWGTDTQYF. The CDR3 bases are TGTGCCAGCAGTACCCTAGCGGGATGGGGCACAGATACGCAGTATTTT.

This chain joins TRBV3-1 (or the pseudogene TRBV3-2) and TRBJ1-4; D unresolved. Germline CDR1 LGHDT, CDR2 YNNKEL (reference sequence). V lost 2 bases, J lost 7 bases, and 14 bases lay in between. There are 15 residues in the CDR3. CDR3 sequence: CASSQTKTGVEKLFF. DNA of the CDR3: TGTGCCAGCAGCCAAACCAAGACCGGAGTTGAAAAACTGTTTTTT.

This chain joins TRBV4-2 and TRBJ2-2; D might be TRBD2 (6 bases). This CDR3 contains 15 residues. Per the germline V gene, CDR1 is LGHNA and CDR2 is YNFKEQ. V was pared by 2 bases and J by 13 bases, with 20 bases between. Here the CDR3 DNA reads TGTGCCAGCAGCCAAACCGGGACTCCATCCAACTTGCTGTTTTTT. It is translated as CASSQTGTPSNLLFF.

The gene calls are TRBV7-9 and TRBJ2-7; 7 nucleotides align to TRBD2. The germline gives CDR1 SEHNR, CDR2 FQNEAQ (reference sequence). This CDR3 contains 16 residues. V was pared by 4 bases and J by 2 bases, with 11 bases of the junction left unmatched. In DNA form, the CDR3 reads TGTGCCAGCAGCTCCCCCCTAGCGGAATATGCCTACGAGCAGTACTTC. Translated: CASSSPLAEYAYEQYF.

This chain links TRBV20-1 with TRBJ1-2, with D possibly TRBD1 on 5 matching bases. V was shortened by 6 bases and J by 7 bases, with 12 bases between the two germline ends. The germline V gene encodes CDR1 DFQATT and CDR2 SNEGSKA (reference sequence). The CDR3 is made up of 11 amino acids. CDR3 loop: CSAIQGGGYTF. DNA of the CDR3: TGCAGTGCCATTCAGGGTGGTGGCTACACCTTC.

The chain recombines TRBV29-1 with TRBJ2-5, with D possibly TRBD2 on 5 matching bases. Germline V gene sequence: CDR1 SQVTM, CDR2 ANQGSEA. The CDR3 is made up of 13 amino acids. V dropped 1 base and J dropped 5 bases, with 11 bases sitting between them. The CDR3 here is CSVEGGFFETQYF. CDR3 coding DNA: TGCAGCGTTGAAGGAGGGTTTTTCGAGACCCAGTACTTC.

The chain is built from TRBV19 and TRBJ1-1; no clear D. Trimming removed 5 bases from V and 1 base from J, with 8 bases in between. CDR1 is LNHDA and CDR2 is SQIVND in the germline V gene (reference sequence). CDR3 length: 13 amino acids. The CDR3 here is CASSQKTNTEAFF. As DNA, the CDR3 is TGTGCCAGTAGTCAGAAAACGAACACTGAAGCTTTCTTT. The variable domain in full, completed from reference TRBV19 and TRBJ1-1, reads DGGITQSPKYLFRKEGQNVTLSCEQNLNHDAMYWYRQDPGQGLRLIYYSQIVNDFQKGDIAEGYSVSREKKESFPLTVTSAQKNPTAFYLCASSQKTNTEAFFGQGTRLTVV.

This sequence joins TRBV19 and TRBJ1-3, with D maybe TRBD1 (6 bases). The CDR3 consists of 15 residues. CDR1 is LNHDA and CDR2 is SQIVND in the germline V gene (reference sequence). Trimming pared 3 bases from V and 5 bases from J, leaving 14 bases between. The CDR3 DNA is TGTGCCAGTAGTATTCAGGGGATCGGGAGAAACACCATATATTTT. Residues: CASSIQGIGRNTIYF.

The chain joins TRBV3-1 (or the pseudogene TRBV3-2) to TRBJ2-7; 8 bases are shared with TRBD2. With V trimmed by 1 base and J by 7 bases, 6 bases remained unmatched. Germline V lookup: CDR1 LGHDT, CDR2 YNNKEL (reference sequence). This CDR3 is 14 amino acids long. In DNA form, the CDR3 reads TGTGCCAGCAGCCAAGCCGGGCGGGAGGAAGAGCAGTACTTC. Protein sequence: CASSQAGREEEQYF.

The chain has TRBV2 and TRBJ2-1, with TRBD2 as a possible D gene (5 bases). V was clipped by 3 bases and J by 8 bases, with 14 bases between them. Germline assignment: CDR1 SNHLY and CDR2 FYNNEI. The CDR3 extends over 14 amino acids. Here the CDR3 reads CASSEAPARDEQFF. The CDR3 region has the DNA TGTGCCAGCAGTGAGGCGCCAGCGAGGGATGAGCAGTTCTTC. Complete variable domain (other parts from reference TRBV2 and TRBJ2-1): EPEVTQTPSHQVTQMGQEVILRCVPISNHLYFYWYRQILGQKVEFLVSFYNNEISEKSEIFDDQFSVERPDGSNFTLKIRSTKLEDSAMYFCASSEAPARDEQFFGPGTRLTVL.

The rearrangement links TRBV5-1 to TRBJ1-5; D is uncertain. There are 13 residues in the CDR3. In germline, CDR1 is SGHRS, CDR2 YFSETQ. V was shortened by 4 bases and J by 4 bases, with 9 bases between the two germline ends. The DNA of the CDR3 is TGCGCCAGCAGCCCAGCACAGAATCAGCCCCAGCATTTT. Translating it yields CASSPAQNQPQHF.

The chain joins TRBV29-1 to TRBJ2-1, with 9 bases lining up with TRBD2. Germline V gene lookup returns CDR1 SQVTM and CDR2 ANQGSEA. The junction had 10 bases not matched to a gene; V was cut back by 2 bases and J by 8 bases. The CDR3 runs to 15 residues. CDR3 sequence reads: CSVELRASGNYEQFF. The CDR3 coding sequence is TGCAGCGTTGAACTTCGGGCTAGCGGGAATTATGAGCAGTTCTTC.

V and J are TRBV6-2 or TRBV6-3 and TRBJ1-2; no clear D gene. The CDR3 covers 13 residues. V lost 5 bases to trimming and J lost 4 bases, with 11 bases between them. Germline-derived CDR1 and CDR2 are MNHEY and SVGEGT. CDR3 DNA sequence: TGTGCCAGCAGTACTCGCCGCCTCTATGGCTACACCTTC. It is translated as CASSTRRLYGYTF.

This chain links TRBV19 with TRBJ2-7; D may be TRBD2 (5 bases). CDR1 is LNHDA and CDR2 is SQIVND in the germline V gene (reference sequence). The V end was cut by 1 base, the J end by 2 bases, with 15 bases between. CDR3 length equals 16 residues. The CDR3 protein is CASSIVSGNTPYEQYF. The CDR3 coding sequence is TGTGCCAGTAGTATAGTGAGCGGAAATACTCCCTACGAGCAGTACTTC.

V usage is TRBV19 and J usage is TRBJ1-2; D not resolved. V was pared by 1 base and J by 6 bases, with 3 bases between. The germline gives CDR1 LNHDA, CDR2 SQIVND (reference sequence). CDR3 length equals 11 residues. Here the CDR3 reads CASSIVDGYTF. The CDR3 coding sequence is TGTGCCAGTAGTATAGTCGATGGCTACACCTTC.